These T cell receptor beta chains were read from a single sample in a study of control samples from healthy donors and cancer patients. Repertoires were generated with immunoSEQ multiplex PCR, while TCRdb's copy carries only in-frame clones and drops some. Of roughly 100,000 clones in the sample, approximately 83% were seen once. Sequenced material: blood. The receptors were gathered from a woman aged 45-65 years in good health. CDR3s leave out the opening cysteine and the closing phenylalanine or tryptophan.

J gene	V gene	CDR3 protein
TRBJ2-2	TRBV11-2	ASSLRAGKTGELF
TRBJ1-4	TRBV7-8	ASSQGGGEKLF
TRBJ2-1	TRBV7-9	ASRPQLPRGEQF
TRBJ2-2	TRBV25-1	ASSAPLTAATGELF
TRBJ2-2	TRBV4-3	ASSQDLSDTGELF
TRBJ1-1	TRBV5-4	ASSLGGNTEAF
TRBJ1-2	TRBV7-2	ASSLGPRPLGTDGYT
TRBJ2-2	TRBV9	ASSAGTGVGTGELF
TRBJ2-1	TRBV6-2/TRBV6-3	ASSQTIPSEQF
TRBJ2-2	TRBV19	ASSGRGRYTGELF
TRBJ1-4	TRBV10-3	AISEGAAEKLF
TRBJ2-1	TRBV7-2	ASEAGRVQF
TRBJ1-4	TRBV18	ASSPYNRGLANEKLF
TRBJ1-6	TRBV15	ATSLDSNNSPLH
TRBJ1-2	TRBV5-6	ASSETGLQGYT
TRBJ1-1	TRBV11-2	ASSFERGTEAF
TRBJ1-2	TRBV9	ASTTAGGGGYT
TRBJ1-2	TRBV29-1	SVAGGGGYT
TRBJ1-6	TRBV28	ASLSGQTHLH
TRBJ2-5	TRBV10-3	ATRSGAQETQY
TRBJ2-7	TRBV6-5	ASSTGRFSSYEQY
TRBJ1-4	TRBV7-6	ASSPSPGQGVREKLF
TRBJ2-4	TRBV9	ASSGGLEDIQY
TRBJ2-2	TRBV7-3	ASSAISSAGELF
TRBJ2-7	TRBV11-3	ASSGGRDRVDEQY
TRBJ2-5	TRBV19	ASSTDGQGLETQY
TRBJ2-5	TRBV12-5	ASGLVPGTGQETQY
TRBJ2-2	TRBV2	ASVGRGSTGELF
TRBJ1-2	TRBV29-1	SVYGTGDLGGYGYT
TRBJ2-5	TRBV4-2	ASSQDRPGETQY
TRBJ1-5	TRBV6-5	ASTRQGVSQPQH
TRBJ2-5	TRBV2	ASSVSGWIQETQY
TRBJ1-2	TRBV5-4	ASSLGGGGTNYGYT
TRBJ2-2	TRBV27	ASTRASGSNTGELF
TRBJ1-6	TRBV14	ASSRFGQGASSPLH
TRBJ1-4	TRBV30	AWSSDSNEKLF
TRBJ1-1	TRBV11-2	ASSFSPGDTEAF
TRBJ1-5	TRBV19	ASSIYLREDQPQH
TRBJ2-2	TRBV3-1/TRBV3-2	ASSHDFPGSGTGELF
TRBJ1-2	TRBV30	AWETDNYGYT
TRBJ1-2	TRBV15	ATSPDRSGSFGYGYT
TRBJ1-1	TRBV27	ASSFSRGLTEAF
TRBJ2-7	TRBV19	ASAGTGASYEQY
TRBJ1-3	TRBV9	ASSSGTAGNTIY
TRBJ2-7	TRBV28	ASRLPQAGSYEQY
TRBJ2-7	TRBV5-6	ASSLAPTSAAYEQY
TRBJ2-7	TRBV12-2	ASRLALGGGSSYEQY
TRBJ1-2	TRBV7-3	ASSTSGGRDGYT
TRBJ1-1	TRBV2	ATPKGGVDTEAF
TRBJ1-5	TRBV19	ASSISETGNQPQH
TRBJ1-3	TRBV3-1/TRBV3-2	ASSRAGRSGNTIY
TRBJ2-1	TRBV24-1	ATSDMLTGGNEQF
TRBJ1-1	TRBV14	ASSPTGIAEAF